This paragraph covers one T cell receptor beta chain sequence. What it binds is unknown. Here immunoSEQ multiplex PCR was the method, and the copy in TCRdb shows in-frame clones only, minus some. Of 130,000 or so clones listed, 85% to 95% are singletons. The data stem from a study of T cell responses to AZD1222 COVID-19 vaccine. Study observations and caveats: Samples come after the peak T cell response, not at day 14.

V was shortened by 0 bases and J by 6 bases, with 5 bases between the two germline ends. This CDR3 contains 13 residues. Germline CDR1 is LGHDT and CDR2 is YNNKEL (reference sequence). The chain combines TRBV3-1 (or the pseudogene TRBV3-2) with TRBJ2-2; D is unclear. The receptor's source is an adult in good health. Sequencing was performed on peripheral blood, taken on day 0 of AZD1222 vaccination. The CDR3: CASSQDGAGELFF. CDR3 nucleotide sequence: TGTGCCAGCAGCCAAGATGGCGCCGGGGAGCTGTTTTTT.